These 17 T cell receptor beta chains came from one sample sequenced in a study of T cell responses to AZD1222 COVID-19 vaccine. Profiling relied on immunoSEQ multiplex PCR, and the TCRdb table lists in-frame clones only, not all of them. Of some 170,000 clones listed, roughly 92% were seen once; the top ten hold approximately 2.5%. The material was peripheral blood, obtained on day 0 of AZD1222 vaccination. These receptors were obtained from an adult in good health.

The chain links TRBV12-3 or TRBV12-4 to TRBJ1-1; D is unclear. Trimming stripped 6 bases from V and 1 base from J, with 9 bases between. The CDR3 runs 13 residues. The CDR3 coding sequence is TGTGCCAGCAGCACCGTTGGGAACACTGAAGCTTTCTTT. Protein sequence: CASSTVGNTEAFF.

The chain joins TRBV9 to TRBJ1-2; perhaps TRBD1 as D (5 bases). Between the trimmed V and J ends, which lost 4 bases and 0 bases, there was a span of 10 bases. Germline CDR1 and CDR2: SGDLS and YYNGEE. The CDR3 has 14 amino acids. The CDR3 spells CASSPGGANYGYTF. The CDR3 region has the DNA TGTGCCAGCAGCCCGGGGGGAGCTAACTATGGCTACACCTTC.

The chain carries TRBV6-5 and TRBJ1-1; the D gene is possibly TRBD1 (6 bases). The germline gives CDR1 MNHEY, CDR2 SVGAGI. This CDR3 is 15 amino acids long. Trimming pared 5 bases from V and 6 bases from J, leaving 19 bases between. CDR3 sequence: CASSKGTKSGAEAFF. The CDR3 coding sequence is TGTGCCAGCAGTAAGGGGACAAAAAGCGGGGCTGAAGCTTTCTTT.

This clone was found once. The chain couples TRBV18 to TRBJ2-5; D might be TRBD1 or TRBD2, each matching 5 bases. Trimming shortened V by 1 base and J by 5 bases, and 11 bases separated the two germline ends. The germline V gene has CDR1 KGHSH and CDR2 LQKENI. The CDR3 contains 14 residues. This CDR3 reads CASSPRQGVETQYF. The CDR3 DNA reads as TGTGCCAGCTCACCACGGCAGGGAGTTGAGACCCAGTACTTC.

This chain connects TRBV4-2 to TRBJ1-1; no reliable D call. Germline V lookup: CDR1 LGHNA, CDR2 YNFKEQ. V was shortened by 0 bases and J by 3 bases, with 11 bases between the two germline ends. The CDR3 consists of 15 residues. This CDR3 reads CASSQDWQMDTEAFF. CDR3 DNA: TGTGCCAGCAGCCAAGACTGGCAGATGGACACTGAAGCTTTCTTT.

The chain carries TRBV6-5 and TRBJ1-5; TRBD1 matches at 9 bases. V was clipped by 6 bases and J by 3 bases; unmatched bases: 3. The CDR3 has 14 amino acids. In germline, CDR1 is MNHEY, CDR2 SVGAGI. The CDR3 protein is CASRGQGINQPQHF. In DNA form, the CDR3 reads TGTGCCAGCAGAGGACAGGGGATCAATCAGCCCCAGCATTTT.

The chain has TRBV5-4 and TRBJ2-1, with 9 bases that match TRBD1. CDR3 length: 16 residues. V was pared by 0 bases and J by 0 bases, with 1 base of the junction left unmatched. Germline CDR1 and CDR2: SGHNT and YYREEE (reference sequence). The CDR3: CASSLGGQGSYNEQFF. The DNA for the CDR3 is TGTGCCAGCAGCTTGGGGGGACAGGGCTCCTACAATGAGCAGTTCTTC. The full variable domain, with the rest looked up from reference TRBV5-4 and TRBJ2-1, is ETGVTQSPTHLIKTRGQQVTLRCSSQSGHNTVSWYQQALGQGPQFIFQYYREEENGRGNFPPRFSGLQFPNYSSELNVNALELDDSALYLCASSLGGQGSYNEQFFGPGTRLTVL.

The V call is TRBV6-6, the J call TRBJ2-7; D is undetermined. V lost 5 bases to trimming and J lost 0 bases, with 17 bases between them. Germline V gene sequence: CDR1 MNHNY, CDR2 SVGAGI (reference sequence). The CDR3 spans 16 residues. In DNA, the CDR3 is TGTGCCAGCAGTCAACTGATCGGGTCGATCTCCTACGAGCAGTACTTC. This translates into CASSQLIGSISYEQYF.

Only one count was recorded for this clone. J is TRBJ1-4 and V is TRBV4-1; maybe TRBD1 (5 bases). Germline values: CDR1 MGHRA, CDR2 YSYEKL. The ends were cut back, 0 bases at V and 8 bases at J, with 13 bases in the middle. CDR3 length: 15 residues. CDR3: CASSQEGRGGEKLFF. The CDR3 DNA reads as TGCGCCAGCAGCCAAGAAGGGAGGGGAGGGGAAAAACTGTTTTTT.

The chain links TRBV7-8 to TRBJ1-4; TRBD1 matches at 9 bases. From germline, CDR1 is SGHVS and CDR2 FQNEAQ. The CDR3 is made up of 18 amino acids. With 4 bases clipped from V and 8 bases from J, the junction kept 17 bases outside the gene matches. CDR3 DNA sequence: TGTGCCAGCAGCTCGGGGACAGGGAAGGCCACGGTGGGGGAAAAACTGTTTTTT. Residues: CASSSGTGKATVGEKLFF.

The chain combines TRBV7-6 with TRBJ2-7; D might be TRBD2 (5 bases). CDR3 length equals 13 residues. CDR1 and CDR2 (germline): SGHVS, FNYEAQ. V lost 5 bases, J lost 5 bases, and 13 bases lay in between. The CDR3 reads CASSPLPEDEQYF. CDR3 coding DNA: TGTGCCAGCAGCCCTCTTCCGGAGGACGAGCAGTACTTC.

The chain couples TRBV4-1 to TRBJ2-1; D gene ambiguous. CDR1 MGHRA and CDR2 YSYEKL come from the germline V gene. V was trimmed by 0 bases and J by 8 bases, leaving 11 bases between them. The CDR3 covers 14 residues. In DNA form, the CDR3 reads TGCGCCAGCAGCCAAGAAAGATCCTGGGATGAGCAGTTCTTC. This sequence encodes CASSQERSWDEQFF.

The genes are TRBV25-1 and TRBJ2-1; 11 bases are a match to TRBD2. The CDR3 spans 16 residues. Unmatched junction bases numbered 10, after V lost 5 bases and J lost 7 bases. In germline, CDR1 is MGHDK, CDR2 SYGVNS. CDR3 sequence: CASSPRLAGSGNEQFF. Here the CDR3 DNA reads TGTGCCAGCAGTCCCCGACTAGCGGGATCGGGTAATGAGCAGTTCTTC.

The chain recombines TRBV3-1 (or the pseudogene TRBV3-2) with TRBJ1-1; D might be TRBD1 (6 bases). Per germline, CDR1 LGHDT and CDR2 YNNKEL (reference sequence). The ends were cut back, 2 bases at V and 4 bases at J, with 11 bases in the middle. The CDR3 consists of 14 residues. Here the CDR3 reads CASSQTGLVTEAFF. As DNA, the CDR3 is TGTGCCAGCAGCCAAACAGGGTTAGTCACTGAAGCTTTCTTT.

CDR3 nucleotides: TGTGCCAGTAGTATAGGTCCGACGGTGAACACTGAAGCTTTCTTT. Protein: CASSIGPTVNTEAFF. The rearrangement links TRBV19 to TRBJ1-1, with D unresolved. Germline V gives CDR1 LNHDA, CDR2 SQIVND (reference sequence). The CDR3 has 15 amino acids. V shed 1 base and J shed 0 bases, with 9 bases lying between them.

The genes are TRBV30 and TRBJ2-7; 12 bases align to TRBD2. V trimming: 5 bases; J trimming: 4 bases; junction bases outside the gene matches: 3. The CDR3 extends over 13 amino acids. CDR1 is GTSNPN and CDR2 is SVGIG in the germline V gene (reference sequence). In DNA, the CDR3 is TGTGCCTGGGGACTAGCGGGAATTTACGAGCAGTACTTC. It specifies CAWGLAGIYEQYF.

This chain uses TRBV18 with TRBJ2-7, with 10 bases lining up with TRBD2. J lost 0 bases, V lost 4 bases, and 9 bases had no gene match. In germline, CDR1 is KGHSH, CDR2 LQKENI. The CDR3 sequence is 17 residues long. CDR3 residues: CASSLPGLAESSYEQYF. The CDR3 region has the DNA TGTGCCAGCTCACTCCCCGGACTAGCGGAGAGCTCCTACGAGCAGTACTTC.